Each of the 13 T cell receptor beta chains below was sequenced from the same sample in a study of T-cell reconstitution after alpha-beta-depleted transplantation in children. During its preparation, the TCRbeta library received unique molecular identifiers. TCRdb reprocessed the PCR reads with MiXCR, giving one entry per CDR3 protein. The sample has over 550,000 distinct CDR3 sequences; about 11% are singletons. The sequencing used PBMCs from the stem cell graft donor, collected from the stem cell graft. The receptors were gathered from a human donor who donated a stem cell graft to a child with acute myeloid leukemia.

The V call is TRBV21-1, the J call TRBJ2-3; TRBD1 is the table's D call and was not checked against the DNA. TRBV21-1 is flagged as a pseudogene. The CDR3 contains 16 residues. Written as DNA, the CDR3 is TGTGCCAGCAGCAAAGTTGCGGGGGTACGCACAGATACGCAGTATTTT. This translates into CASSKVAGVRTDTQYF.

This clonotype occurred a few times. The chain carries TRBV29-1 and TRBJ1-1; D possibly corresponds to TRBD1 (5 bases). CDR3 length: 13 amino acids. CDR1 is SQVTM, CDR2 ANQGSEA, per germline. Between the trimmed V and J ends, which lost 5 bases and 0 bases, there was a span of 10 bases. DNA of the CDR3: TGCAGCGTTCAGACAGCTTTGAACACTGAAGCTTTCTTT. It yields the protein CSVQTALNTEAFF.

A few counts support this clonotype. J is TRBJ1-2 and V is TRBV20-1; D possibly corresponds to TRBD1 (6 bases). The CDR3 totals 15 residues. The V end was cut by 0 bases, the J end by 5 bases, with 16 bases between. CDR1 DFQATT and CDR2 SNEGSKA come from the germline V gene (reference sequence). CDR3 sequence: CSARDAGTRSYGYTF. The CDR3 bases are TGCAGTGCTAGAGACGCCGGGACACGGAGTTATGGCTACACCTTC.

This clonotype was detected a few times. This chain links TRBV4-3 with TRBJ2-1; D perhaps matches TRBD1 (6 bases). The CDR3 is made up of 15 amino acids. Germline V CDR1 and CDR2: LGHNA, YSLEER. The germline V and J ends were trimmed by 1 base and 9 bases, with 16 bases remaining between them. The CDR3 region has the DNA TGCGCCAGCAGCCAAGCGGAAGCAGGGGCTGGTGAGCAGTTCTTC. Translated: CASSQAEAGAGEQFF.

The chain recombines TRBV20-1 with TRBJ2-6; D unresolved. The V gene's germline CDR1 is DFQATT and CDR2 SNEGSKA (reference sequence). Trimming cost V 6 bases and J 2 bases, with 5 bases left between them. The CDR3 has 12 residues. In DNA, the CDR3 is TGCAGTGCGGCGGCTGGGGCCAACGTCCTGACTTTC. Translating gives CSAAAGANVLTF.

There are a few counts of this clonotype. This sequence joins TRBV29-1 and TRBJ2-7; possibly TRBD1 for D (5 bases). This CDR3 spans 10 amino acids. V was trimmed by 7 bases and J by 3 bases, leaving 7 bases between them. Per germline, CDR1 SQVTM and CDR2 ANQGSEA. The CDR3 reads CSAQGYEQYF. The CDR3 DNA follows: TGCAGCGCGCAGGGCTACGAGCAGTACTTC.

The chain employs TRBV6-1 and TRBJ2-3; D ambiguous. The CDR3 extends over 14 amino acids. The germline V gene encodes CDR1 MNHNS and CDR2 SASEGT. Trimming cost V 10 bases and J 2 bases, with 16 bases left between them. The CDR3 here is CANPTPRHTDTQYF. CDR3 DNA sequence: TGTGCCAACCCCACCCCACGGCACACAGATACGCAGTATTTT.

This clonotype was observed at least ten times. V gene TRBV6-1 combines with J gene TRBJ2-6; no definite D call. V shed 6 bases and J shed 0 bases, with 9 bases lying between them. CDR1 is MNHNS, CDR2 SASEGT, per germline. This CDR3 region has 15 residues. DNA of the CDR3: TGTGCCAGCAGCAACAGACCCTCTGGGGCCAACGTCCTGACTTTC. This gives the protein CASSNRPSGANVLTF.

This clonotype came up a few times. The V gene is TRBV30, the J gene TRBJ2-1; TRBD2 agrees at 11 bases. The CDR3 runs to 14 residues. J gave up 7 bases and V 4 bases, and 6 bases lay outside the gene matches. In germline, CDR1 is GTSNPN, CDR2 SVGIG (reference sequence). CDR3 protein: CAWTLAGESNEQFF. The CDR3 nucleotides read TGTGCCTGGACACTAGCGGGAGAAAGTAATGAGCAGTTCTTC.

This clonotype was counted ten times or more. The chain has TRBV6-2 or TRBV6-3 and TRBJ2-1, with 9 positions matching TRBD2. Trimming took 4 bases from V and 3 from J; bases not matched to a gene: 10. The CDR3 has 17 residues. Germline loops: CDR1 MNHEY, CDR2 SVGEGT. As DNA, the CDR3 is TGTGCCAGCAGTTCGTTCCCTAGCGGGAATGTCTACAATGAGCAGTTCTTC. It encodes CASSSFPSGNVYNEQFF.

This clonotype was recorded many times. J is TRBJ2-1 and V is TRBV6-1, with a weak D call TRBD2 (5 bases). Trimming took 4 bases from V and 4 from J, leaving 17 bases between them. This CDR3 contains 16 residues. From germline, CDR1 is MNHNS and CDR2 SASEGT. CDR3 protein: CASSASWASRYNEQFF. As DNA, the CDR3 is TGTGCCAGCAGTGCTAGCTGGGCAAGTCGTTACAATGAGCAGTTCTTC.

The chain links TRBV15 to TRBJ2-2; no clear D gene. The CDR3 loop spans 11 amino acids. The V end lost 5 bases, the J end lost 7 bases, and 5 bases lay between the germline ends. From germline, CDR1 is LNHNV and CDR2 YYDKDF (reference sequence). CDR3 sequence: CATSRSGELFF. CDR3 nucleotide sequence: TGTGCCACCAGCCGGAGCGGGGAGCTGTTTTTT.

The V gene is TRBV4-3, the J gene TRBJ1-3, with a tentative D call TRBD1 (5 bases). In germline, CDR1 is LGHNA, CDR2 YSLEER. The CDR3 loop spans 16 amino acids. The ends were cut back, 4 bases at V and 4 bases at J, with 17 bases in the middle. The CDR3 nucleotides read TGCGCCAGCAGCCCCCTGGGCGGGCAGGGAGGAAACACCATATATTTT. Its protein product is CASSPLGGQGGNTIYF.